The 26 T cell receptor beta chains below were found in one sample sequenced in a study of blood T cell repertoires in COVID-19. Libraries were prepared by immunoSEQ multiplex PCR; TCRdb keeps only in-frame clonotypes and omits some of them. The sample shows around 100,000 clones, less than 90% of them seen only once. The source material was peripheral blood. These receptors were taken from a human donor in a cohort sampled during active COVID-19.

This chain's CDR3 is CASSPGLAGGQRAQYF. CDR3 coding DNA: TGTGCCAGCAGCCCGGGACTAGCGGGGGGCCAGCGCGCCCAGTACTTC. The genes are TRBV3-1 (or the pseudogene TRBV3-2) and TRBJ2-5, with 15 nucleotides matching TRBD2. The junction had 9 bases not matched to a gene; V was cut back by 4 bases and J by 9 bases. The CDR3 runs to 16 residues. Per germline, CDR1 LGHDT and CDR2 YNNKEL (reference sequence).

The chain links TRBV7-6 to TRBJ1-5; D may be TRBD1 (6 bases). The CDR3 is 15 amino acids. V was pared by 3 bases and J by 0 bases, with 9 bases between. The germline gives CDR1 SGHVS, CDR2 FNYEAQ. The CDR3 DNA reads TGTGCCAGCAGCTTGGACAGCAATAGCAATCAGCCCCAGCATTTT. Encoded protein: CASSLDSNSNQPQHF.

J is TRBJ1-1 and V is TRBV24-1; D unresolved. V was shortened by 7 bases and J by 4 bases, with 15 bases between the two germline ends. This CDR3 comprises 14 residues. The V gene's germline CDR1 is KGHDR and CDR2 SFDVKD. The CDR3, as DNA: TGTGCCACCAGCAGAAACGACGACTTCACTGAAGCTTTCTTT. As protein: CATSRNDDFTEAFF.

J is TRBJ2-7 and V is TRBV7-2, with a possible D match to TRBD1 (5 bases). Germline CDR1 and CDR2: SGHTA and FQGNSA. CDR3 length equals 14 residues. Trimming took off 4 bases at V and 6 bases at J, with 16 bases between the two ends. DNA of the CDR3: TGTGCCAGCAGCTCCAAGGGCAGGGCGGTCGAGCAGTACTTC. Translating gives CASSSKGRAVEQYF.

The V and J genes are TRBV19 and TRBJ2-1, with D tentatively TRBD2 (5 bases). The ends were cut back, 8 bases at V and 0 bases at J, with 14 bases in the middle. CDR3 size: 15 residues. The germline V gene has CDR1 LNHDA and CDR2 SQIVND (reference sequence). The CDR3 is CASLDGINSYNEQFF. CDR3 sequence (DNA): TGTGCCAGTCTAGACGGGATCAACTCCTACAATGAGCAGTTCTTC.

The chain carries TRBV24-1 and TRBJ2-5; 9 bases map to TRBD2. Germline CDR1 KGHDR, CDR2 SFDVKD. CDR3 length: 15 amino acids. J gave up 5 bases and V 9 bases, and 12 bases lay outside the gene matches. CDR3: CATRASGDLWETQYF. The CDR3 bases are TGTGCCACCCGGGCTAGCGGGGACCTGTGGGAGACCCAGTACTTC.

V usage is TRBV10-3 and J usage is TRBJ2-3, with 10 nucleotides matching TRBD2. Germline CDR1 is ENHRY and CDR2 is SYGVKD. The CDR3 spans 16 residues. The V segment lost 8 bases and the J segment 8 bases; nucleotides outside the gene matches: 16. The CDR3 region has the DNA TGTGCCATCGCAAGCCCGTCTAGCGGGGGTTCGGGTACGCAGTATTTT. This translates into CAIASPSSGGSGTQYF.

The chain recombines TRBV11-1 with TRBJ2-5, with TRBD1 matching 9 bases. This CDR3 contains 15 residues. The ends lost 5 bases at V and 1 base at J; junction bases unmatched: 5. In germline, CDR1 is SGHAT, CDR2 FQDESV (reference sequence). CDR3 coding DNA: TGTGCCAGCAGCCAACAGGGGGCCAGCCAAGAGACCCAGTACTTC. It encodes CASSQQGASQETQYF.

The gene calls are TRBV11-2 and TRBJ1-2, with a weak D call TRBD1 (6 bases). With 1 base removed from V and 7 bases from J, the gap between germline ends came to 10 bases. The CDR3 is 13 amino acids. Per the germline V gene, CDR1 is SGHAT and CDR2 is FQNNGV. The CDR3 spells CASSLGQGFGYTF. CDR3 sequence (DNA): TGTGCCAGCAGCTTAGGGCAGGGGTTTGGCTACACCTTC. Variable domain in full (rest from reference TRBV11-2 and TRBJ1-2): EAGVAQSPRYKIIEKRQSVAFWCNPISGHATLYWYQQILGQGPKLLIQFQNNGVVDDSQLPKDRFSAERLKGVDSTLKIQPAKLEDSAVYLCASSLGQGFGYTFGSGTRLTVV.

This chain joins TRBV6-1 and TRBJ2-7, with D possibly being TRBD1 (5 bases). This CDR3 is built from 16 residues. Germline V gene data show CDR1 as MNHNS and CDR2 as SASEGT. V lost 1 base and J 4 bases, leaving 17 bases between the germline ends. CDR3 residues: CASSEGPHPGIYEQYF. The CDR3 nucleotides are TGTGCCAGCAGTGAAGGACCTCACCCAGGGATATACGAGCAGTACTTC.

The CDR3 sequence is CASRTIRGGGPKNIQYF. CDR3 DNA sequence: TGTGCCAGCAGAACGATTCGTGGGGGGGGTCCGAAAAACATTCAGTACTTC. The genes are TRBV11-2 and TRBJ2-4; 7 bases align to TRBD2. Germline CDR1 and CDR2: SGHAT and FQNNGV. There are 17 residues in the CDR3. V was pared by 6 bases and J by 4 bases, with 15 bases of the junction left unmatched.

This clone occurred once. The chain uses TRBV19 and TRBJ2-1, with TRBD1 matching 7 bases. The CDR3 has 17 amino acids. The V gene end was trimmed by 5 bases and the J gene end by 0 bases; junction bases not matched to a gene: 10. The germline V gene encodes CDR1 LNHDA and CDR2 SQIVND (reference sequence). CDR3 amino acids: CASSSRTGRSSYNEQFF. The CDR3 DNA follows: TGTGCCAGTAGTTCCCGGACAGGACGGAGCTCCTACAATGAGCAGTTCTTC.

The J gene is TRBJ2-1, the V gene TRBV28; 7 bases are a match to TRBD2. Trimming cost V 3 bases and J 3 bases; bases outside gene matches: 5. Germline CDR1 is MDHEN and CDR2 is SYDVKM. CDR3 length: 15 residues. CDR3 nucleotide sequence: TGTGCCAGCAGTTTGGGCGGGAGCGTCTACAATGAGCAGTTCTTC. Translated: CASSLGGSVYNEQFF.

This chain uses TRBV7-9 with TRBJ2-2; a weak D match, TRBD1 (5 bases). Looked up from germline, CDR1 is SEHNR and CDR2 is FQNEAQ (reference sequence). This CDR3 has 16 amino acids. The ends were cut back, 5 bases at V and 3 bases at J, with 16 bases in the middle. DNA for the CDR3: TGTGCCAGCAGCAATTGGGGCAGTCCTCACACCGGGGAGCTGTTTTTT. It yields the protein CASSNWGSPHTGELFF. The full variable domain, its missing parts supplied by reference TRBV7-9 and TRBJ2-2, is DTGVSQNPRHKITKRGQNVTFRCDPISEHNRLYWYRQTLGQGPEFLTYFQNEAQLEKSRLLSDRFSAERPKGSFSTLEIQRTEQGDSAMYLCASSNWGSPHTGELFFGEGSRLTVL.

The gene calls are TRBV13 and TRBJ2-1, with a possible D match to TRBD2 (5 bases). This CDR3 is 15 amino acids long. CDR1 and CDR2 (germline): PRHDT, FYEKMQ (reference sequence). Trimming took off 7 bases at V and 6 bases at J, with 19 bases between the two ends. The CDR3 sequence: CASTGEGAPRNEQFF. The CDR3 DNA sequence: TGTGCCAGCACCGGCGAGGGAGCCCCGCGCAATGAGCAGTTCTTC.

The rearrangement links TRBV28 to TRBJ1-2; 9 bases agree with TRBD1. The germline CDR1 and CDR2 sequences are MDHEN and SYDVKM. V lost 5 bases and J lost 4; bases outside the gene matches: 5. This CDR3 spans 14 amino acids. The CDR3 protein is CASSPGTGIYGYTF. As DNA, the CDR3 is TGTGCCAGCAGTCCAGGGACAGGGATCTATGGCTACACCTTC.

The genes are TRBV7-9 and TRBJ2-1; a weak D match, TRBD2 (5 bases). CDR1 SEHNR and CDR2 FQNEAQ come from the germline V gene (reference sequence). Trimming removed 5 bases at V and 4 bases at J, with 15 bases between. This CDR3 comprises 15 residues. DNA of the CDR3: TGTGCCAGCAGCCCCCCGTGGGAGCGATACAATGAGCAGTTCTTC. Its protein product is CASSPPWERYNEQFF.

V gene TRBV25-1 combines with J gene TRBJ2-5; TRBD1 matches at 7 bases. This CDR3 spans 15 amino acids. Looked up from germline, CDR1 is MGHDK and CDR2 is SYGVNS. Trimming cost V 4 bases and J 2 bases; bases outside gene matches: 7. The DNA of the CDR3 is TGTGCCAGCAGTGTAGGGGGCTCAGTACAAGAGACCCAGTACTTC. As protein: CASSVGGSVQETQYF.

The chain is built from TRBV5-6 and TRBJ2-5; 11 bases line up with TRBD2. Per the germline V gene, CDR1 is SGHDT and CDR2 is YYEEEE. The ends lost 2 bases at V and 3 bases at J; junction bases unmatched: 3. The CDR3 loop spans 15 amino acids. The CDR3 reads CASSFGTSGEETQYF. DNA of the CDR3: TGTGCCAGCAGCTTCGGGACTAGCGGTGAAGAGACCCAGTACTTC.

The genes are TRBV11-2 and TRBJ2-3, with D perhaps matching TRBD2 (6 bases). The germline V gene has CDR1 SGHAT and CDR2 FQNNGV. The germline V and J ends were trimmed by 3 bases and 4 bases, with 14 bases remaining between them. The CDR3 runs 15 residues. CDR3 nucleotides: TGTGCCAGCAGCTTTACGGGAGAGGTCGCAGATACGCAGTATTTT. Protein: CASSFTGEVADTQYF.

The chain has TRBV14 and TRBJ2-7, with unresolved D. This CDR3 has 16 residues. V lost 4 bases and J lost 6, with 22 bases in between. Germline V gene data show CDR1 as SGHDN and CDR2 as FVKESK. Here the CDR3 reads CASSPPRRSYPSEQYF. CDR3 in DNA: TGTGCCAGCAGCCCTCCGCGCAGGTCCTACCCGAGCGAGCAGTACTTC.

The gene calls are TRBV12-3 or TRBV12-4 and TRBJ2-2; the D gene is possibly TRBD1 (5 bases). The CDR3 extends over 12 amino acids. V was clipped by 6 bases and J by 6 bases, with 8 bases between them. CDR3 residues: CASSKGSGELFF. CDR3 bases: TGTGCCAGCAGCAAGGGGTCCGGGGAGCTGTTTTTT.

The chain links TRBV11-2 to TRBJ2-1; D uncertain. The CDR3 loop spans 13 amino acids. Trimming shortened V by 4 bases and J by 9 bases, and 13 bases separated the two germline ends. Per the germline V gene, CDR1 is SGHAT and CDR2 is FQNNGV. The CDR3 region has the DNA TGTGCCAGCAGCTCCACACGGTCGGGTGAGCAGTTCTTC. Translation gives CASSSTRSGEQFF.

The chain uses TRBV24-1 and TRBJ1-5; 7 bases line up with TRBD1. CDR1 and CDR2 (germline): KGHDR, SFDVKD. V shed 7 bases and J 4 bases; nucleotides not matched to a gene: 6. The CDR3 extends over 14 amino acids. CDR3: CATRNTGENQPQHF. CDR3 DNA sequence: TGTGCCACCAGGAACACAGGGGAGAATCAGCCCCAGCATTTT.

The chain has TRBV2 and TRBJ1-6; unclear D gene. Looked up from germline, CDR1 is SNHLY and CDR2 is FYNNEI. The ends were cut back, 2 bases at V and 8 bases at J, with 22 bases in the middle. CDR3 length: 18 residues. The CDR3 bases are TGTGCCAGCAGTGAACCGATTCGGGGTGGGATAGGACATTCACCCCTCCACTTT. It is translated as CASSEPIRGGIGHSPLHF. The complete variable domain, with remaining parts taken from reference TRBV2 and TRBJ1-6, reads EPEVTQTPSHQVTQMGQEVILRCVPISNHLYFYWYRQILGQKVEFLVSFYNNEISEKSEIFDDQFSVERPDGSNFTLKIRSTKLEDSAMYFCASSEPIRGGIGHSPLHFGNGTRLTVT.

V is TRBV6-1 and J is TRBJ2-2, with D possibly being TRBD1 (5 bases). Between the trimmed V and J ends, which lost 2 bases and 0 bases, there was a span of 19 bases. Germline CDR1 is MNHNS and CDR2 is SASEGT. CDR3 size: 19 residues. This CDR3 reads CASSEWSGGARTNTGELFF. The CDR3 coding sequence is TGTGCCAGCAGTGAATGGTCTGGTGGGGCCCGAACGAACACCGGGGAGCTGTTTTTT.